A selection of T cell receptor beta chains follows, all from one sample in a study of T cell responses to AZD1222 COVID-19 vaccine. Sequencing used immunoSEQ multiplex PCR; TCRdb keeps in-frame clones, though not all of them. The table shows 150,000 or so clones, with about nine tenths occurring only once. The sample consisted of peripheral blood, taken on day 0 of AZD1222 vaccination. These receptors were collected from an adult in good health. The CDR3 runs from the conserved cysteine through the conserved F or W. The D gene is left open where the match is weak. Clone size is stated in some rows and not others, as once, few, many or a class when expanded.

CDR3nt: TGCAGCGTAACACGGATGAACACTGAAGCTTTCTTT
CDR3aa: CSVTRMNTEAFF
d_gene: -
j_gene: TRBJ1-1
abundance: -
v_gene: TRBV29-1

CDR3nt: TGTGCCAGCAGCCAAGATCGGCTAGCGGGAGCCACGCGGGATACGCAGTATTTT
CDR3aa: CASSQDRLAGATRDTQYF
d_gene: TRBD2
j_gene: TRBJ2-3
abundance: -
v_gene: TRBV4-2

CDR3nt: TGTGCCAGCAGTTACTCAGGCGGGAGGGCCCACTACGAGCAGTACTTC
CDR3aa: CASSYSGGRAHYEQYF
d_gene: TRBD2
j_gene: TRBJ2-7
abundance: -
v_gene: TRBV6-5

CDR3nt: TGTGCCAGCAGCCGGGACGGATCTTTACGGTCACCCCTCCACTTT
CDR3aa: CASSRDGSLRSPLHF
d_gene: -
j_gene: TRBJ1-6
abundance: -
v_gene: TRBV7-9

CDR3nt: TGTGCCAGCAGTCCCCCAGGACTAGCGGCGAAGCAGTTCTTC
CDR3aa: CASSPPGLAAKQFF
d_gene: TRBD2
j_gene: TRBJ2-1
abundance: -
v_gene: TRBV28

CDR3nt: TGTGCCAGCAGCCTGACCTCAGGGAGGGAGACCCAGTACTTC
CDR3aa: CASSLTSGRETQYF
d_gene: -
j_gene: TRBJ2-5
abundance: -
v_gene: TRBV11-2

CDR3nt: TGCGCCAGCAGCTTGGATAATTTGGGGTACTATGGCTACACCTTC
CDR3aa: CASSLDNLGYYGYTF
d_gene: -
j_gene: TRBJ1-2
abundance: -
v_gene: TRBV5-1

CDR3nt: TGTGCCAGCAGCCAAGAACCCCTAACCTACAATGAGCAGTTCTTC
CDR3aa: CASSQEPLTYNEQFF
d_gene: -
j_gene: TRBJ2-1
abundance: -
v_gene: TRBV4-2

CDR3nt: TGCGCCAGCAGCCCCATTGGCAGGGACTATAATTCACCCCTCCACTTT
CDR3aa: CASSPIGRDYNSPLHF
d_gene: -
j_gene: TRBJ1-6
abundance: many
v_gene: TRBV4-1

CDR3nt: TGTGCCAGCCAACCCGGGTGGGGTTCTAACTATGGCTACACCTTC
CDR3aa: CASQPGWGSNYGYTF
d_gene: -
j_gene: TRBJ1-2
abundance: few
v_gene: TRBV19

CDR3nt: TGTGCCAGCAGACGTATTCGCAGAGGGACAGGGACAGATACGCAGTATTTT
CDR3aa: CASRRIRRGTGTDTQYF
d_gene: TRBD1
j_gene: TRBJ2-3
abundance: -
v_gene: TRBV27

CDR3nt: TGCAGCGTCAGAGGGACAGGGGCGCAAGAGACCCAGTACTTC
CDR3aa: CSVRGTGAQETQYF
d_gene: TRBD1
j_gene: TRBJ2-5
abundance: once
v_gene: TRBV29-1

CDR3nt: TGCGCCAGCAGCCAGGGCCCGGGAAATGAGCAGTTCTTC
CDR3aa: CASSQGPGNEQFF
d_gene: -
j_gene: TRBJ2-1
abundance: few
v_gene: TRBV5-1

CDR3nt: TGTGCCAGCAGCCCCGACCCGGGCGAGCAGTACTTC
CDR3aa: CASSPDPGEQYF
d_gene: -
j_gene: TRBJ2-7
abundance: -
v_gene: TRBV11-3

CDR3nt: TGTGCCAGCAGCCCCAAGGGGGGAGGATTTCTCGAGCAGTACTTC
CDR3aa: CASSPKGGGFLEQYF
d_gene: -
j_gene: TRBJ2-7
abundance: -
v_gene: TRBV7-9

CDR3nt: TGTGCCAGCAGTTCCCGGGAGACCCAGTACTTC
CDR3aa: CASSSRETQYF
d_gene: -
j_gene: TRBJ2-5
abundance: -
v_gene: TRBV28

CDR3nt: TGTGCCAGCAGTTGGGGCAGCCGAGGGGGTCAGCCCCAGCATTTT
CDR3aa: CASSWGSRGGQPQHF
d_gene: -
j_gene: TRBJ1-5
abundance: -
v_gene: TRBV28